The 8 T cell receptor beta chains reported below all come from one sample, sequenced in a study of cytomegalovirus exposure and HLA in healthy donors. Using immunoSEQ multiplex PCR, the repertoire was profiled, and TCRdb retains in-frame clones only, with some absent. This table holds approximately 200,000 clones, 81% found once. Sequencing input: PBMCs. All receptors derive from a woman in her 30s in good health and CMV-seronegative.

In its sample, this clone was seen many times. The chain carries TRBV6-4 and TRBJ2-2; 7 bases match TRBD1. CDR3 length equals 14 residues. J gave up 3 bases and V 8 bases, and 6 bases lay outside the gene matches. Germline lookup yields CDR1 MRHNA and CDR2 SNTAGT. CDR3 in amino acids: CASQEGGHTGELFF. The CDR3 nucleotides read TGTGCCAGCCAAGAAGGGGGCCACACCGGGGAGCTGTTTTTT.

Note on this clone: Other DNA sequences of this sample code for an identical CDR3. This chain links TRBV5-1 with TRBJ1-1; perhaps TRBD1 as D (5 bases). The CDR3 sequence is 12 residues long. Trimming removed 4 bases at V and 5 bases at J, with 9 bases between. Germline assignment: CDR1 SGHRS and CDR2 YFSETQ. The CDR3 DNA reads TGCGCCAGCAGCCCGCCAGGGACTGAAGCTTTCTTT. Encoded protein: CASSPPGTEAFF.

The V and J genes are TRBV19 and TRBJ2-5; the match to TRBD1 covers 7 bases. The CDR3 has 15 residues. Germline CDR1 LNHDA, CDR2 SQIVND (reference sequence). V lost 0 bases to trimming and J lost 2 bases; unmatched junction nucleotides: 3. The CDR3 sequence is CASSIDGTVQETQYF. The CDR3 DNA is TGTGCCAGTAGTATAGATGGGACAGTTCAAGAGACCCAGTACTTC.

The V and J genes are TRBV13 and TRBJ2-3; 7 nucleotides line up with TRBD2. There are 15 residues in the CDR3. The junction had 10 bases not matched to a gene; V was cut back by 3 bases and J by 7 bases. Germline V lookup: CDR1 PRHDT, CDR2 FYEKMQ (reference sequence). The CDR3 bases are TGTGCCAGCAGCTTGTCGGGCCCGCGGGGGAATACGCAGTATTTT. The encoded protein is CASSLSGPRGNTQYF.

The CDR3: CASSQQVSGQPQHF. CDR3 bases: TGTGCCAGCTCACAACAGGTGAGTGGTCAGCCCCAGCATTTT. V gene TRBV18 combines with J gene TRBJ1-5, with D tentatively TRBD1 (5 bases). Between the trimmed V and J ends, which lost 4 bases and 6 bases, there was a span of 13 bases. The CDR3 consists of 14 residues. Germline V gene sequence: CDR1 KGHSH, CDR2 LQKENI.

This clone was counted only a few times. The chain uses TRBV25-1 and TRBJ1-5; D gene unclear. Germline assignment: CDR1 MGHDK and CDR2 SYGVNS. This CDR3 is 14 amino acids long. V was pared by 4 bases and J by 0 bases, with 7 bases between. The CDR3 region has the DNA TGTGCCAGCAGTGCGGGTCTTAGCAATCAGCCCCAGCATTTT. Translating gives CASSAGLSNQPQHF.

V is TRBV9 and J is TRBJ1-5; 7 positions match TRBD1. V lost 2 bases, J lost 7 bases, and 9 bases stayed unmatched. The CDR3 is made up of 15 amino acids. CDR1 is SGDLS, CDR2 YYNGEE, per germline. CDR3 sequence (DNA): TGTGCCAGCAGCGTGGACACAGGGGTGGAACAGCCCCAGCATTTT. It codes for CASSVDTGVEQPQHF. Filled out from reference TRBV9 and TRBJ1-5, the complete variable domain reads DSGVTQTPKHLITATGQRVTLRCSPRSGDLSVYWYQQSLDQGLQFLIQYYNGEERAKGNILERFSAQQFPDLHSELNLSSLELGDSALYFCASSVDTGVEQPQHFGDGTRLSIL.

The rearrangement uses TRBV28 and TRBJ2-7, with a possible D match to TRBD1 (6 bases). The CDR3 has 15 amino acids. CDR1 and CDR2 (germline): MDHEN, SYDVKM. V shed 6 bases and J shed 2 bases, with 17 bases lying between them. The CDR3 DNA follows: TGTGCCAGCAGGGCTACAGGGTCCCTTACCTACGAGCAGTACTTC. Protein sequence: CASRATGSLTYEQYF. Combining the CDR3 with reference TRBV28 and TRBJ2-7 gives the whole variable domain DVKVTQSSRYLVKRTGEKVFLECVQDMDHENMFWYRQDPGLGLRLIYFSYDVKMKEKGDIPEGYSVSREKKERFSLILESASTNQTSMYLCASRATGSLTYEQYFGPGTRLTVT.